One and the same sample provided the 20 T cell receptor beta chains below, sequenced in a study of circulating CD8 cells and anti-PD-1 response in melanoma (dated by TCRdb to 2018 to 2021). Using a BD FACSAria II cell sorter, four subsets defined by PD-1 and/or TIGIT were sorted from live CD3+CD8+TCRalphabeta+ cells. For sequencing, a NextSeq 500 was employed. The QIAseq Immune Repertoire RNA Library Kit, Human TCR Panel, was used to prepare TCR libraries from roughly 15 ng of total RNA. Using fastp at Q25 and MiXCR, TCRdb reprocessed the public reads and kept productive beta chains. When rows share a CDR3 protein, they turn into one entry using the most common DNA and genes. In this sample the table shows 450 to 600 distinct CDR3 sequences, 7% of which occur a single time. Approximately 21% of the sample is taken by the ten largest. The sequenced sample was CD8+ T cells from PBMCs, obtained at baseline or after one month of anti-PD-1 therapy (not recorded which). The receptors were sampled from a human donor with melanoma.

Within the sample, this clonotype is medium-sized. The chain recombines TRBV20-1 with TRBJ1-1; D remains unclear. CDR1 DFQATT and CDR2 SNEGSKA come from the germline V gene (reference sequence). Trimming shortened V by 0 bases and J by 4 bases, and 12 bases separated the two germline ends. The CDR3 has 14 amino acids. This CDR3 is CSARDLAPSTEAFF. CDR3 nucleotides: TGCAGTGCTAGAGATCTCGCGCCCAGCACTGAAGCTTTCTTT.

This clonotype counts as medium-sized. Given a much more abundant clone one base away, this may be a read error. This sequence joins TRBV19 and TRBJ1-4; D ambiguous. The CDR3 sequence is 12 residues long. Germline V gene data show CDR1 as LNHDA and CDR2 as SQIVND (reference sequence). The CDR3 spells CASSAGNEKLLF. DNA for the CDR3: TGTGCCAGTAGTGCCGGCAATGAAAAACTGCTTTTT. Using reference TRBV19 and TRBJ1-4 for the parts outside the CDR3, the full variable domain is DGGITQSPKYLFRKEGQNVTLSCEQNLNHDAMYWYRQDPGQGLRLIYYSQIVNDFQKGDIAEGYSVSREKKESFPLTVTSAQKNPTAFYLCASSAGNEKLLFGSGTQLSVL.

By share of the sample, this clonotype is large. This sequence joins TRBV27 and TRBJ2-3; 10 bases line up with TRBD2. With 5 bases clipped from V and 5 bases from J, the junction kept 7 bases outside the gene matches. In germline, CDR1 is MNHEY, CDR2 SMNVEV (reference sequence). The CDR3 is 15 residues long. CDR3 DNA sequence: TGTGCCAGCAGTCCTAGCGGGAGCGGGAGAGATACGCAGTATTTT. Translating it yields CASSPSGSGRDTQYF.

By sample fraction, this clonotype is medium-sized (0.01 to 0.1%). The rearrangement joins TRBV2 to TRBJ2-2, with TRBD1 matching 7 bases. The germline gives CDR1 SNHLY, CDR2 FYNNEI. CDR3 length: 17 amino acids. V was pared by 3 bases and J by 4 bases, with 11 bases of the junction left unmatched. Here the CDR3 reads CASSDPTGELGTGELFF. The CDR3 DNA follows: TGTGCCAGCAGTGACCCTACAGGGGAATTGGGCACCGGGGAGCTGTTTTTT. The full variable domain, completed using reference TRBV2 and TRBJ2-2, is EPEVTQTPSHQVTQMGQEVILRCVPISNHLYFYWYRQILGQKVEFLVSFYNNEISEKSEIFDDQFSVERPDGSNFTLKIRSTKLEDSAMYFCASSDPTGELGTGELFFGEGSRLTVL.

Sample share makes this clonotype medium-sized. This sequence joins TRBV5-1 and TRBJ2-6; the D is unclear. Looked up from germline, CDR1 is SGHRS and CDR2 is YFSETQ. The CDR3 extends over 15 amino acids. V lost 0 bases and J lost 1, with 5 bases in between. The CDR3 spells CASSLESSGANVLTF. CDR3 DNA: TGCGCCAGCAGCTTGGAAAGTTCTGGGGCCAACGTCCTGACTTTC. Full variable domain (remainder filled in from reference TRBV5-1 and TRBJ2-6): KAGVTQTPRYLIKTRGQQVTLSCSPISGHRSVSWYQQTPGQGLQFLFEYFSETQRNKGNFPGRFSGRQFSNSRSEMNVSTLELGDSALYLCASSLESSGANVLTFGAGSRLTVL.

By frequency in the sample, this clonotype is medium-sized. The V call is TRBV28, the J call TRBJ1-1, with D possibly TRBD1 on 5 matching bases. CDR3 length: 12 amino acids. In germline, CDR1 is MDHEN, CDR2 SYDVKM. The V end lost 6 bases, the J end lost 6 bases, and 11 bases lay between the germline ends. The CDR3 DNA follows: TGTGCCAGCAGGGGAGGGGCCCCTGAAGCTTTCTTT. Amino acids: CASRGGAPEAFF.

By share, this clonotype ranks as large. Mismatch with germline at one junction end may stem from a read error. The chain has TRBV19 and TRBJ2-1, with D possibly TRBD1 on 6 matching bases. This CDR3 is built from 16 residues. CDR1 is LNHDA and CDR2 is SQIVND in the germline V gene (reference sequence). CDR3 coding DNA: TGTGCCAGTAAGGGTACAGGGCACAGCTCCTACAATGAGCAGTTGTTC. Translating it yields CASKGTGHSSYNEQLF.

This clonotype has a single count. This likely comes from a read error, as the CDR3 has no conserved phenylalanine or tryptophan at its end. The chain carries TRBV20-1 and TRBJ2-1; D unresolved. V lost 0 bases, J lost 0 bases, and 9 bases lay in between. CDR1 and CDR2 from the germline V gene are DFQATT and SNEGSKA (reference sequence). The CDR3 spans 15 residues. The CDR3 sequence: CSARDLESSYNEQFT. CDR3 bases: TGCAGTGCTAGAGATCTTGAGAGCTCCTACAATGAGCAGTTCACC.

This clonotype is large. The V and J genes are TRBV25-1 and TRBJ2-5, with a tentative D call TRBD1 (5 bases). CDR3 length: 14 amino acids. Germline CDR1 is MGHDK and CDR2 is SYGVNS. V shed 2 bases and J shed 5 bases, with 12 bases lying between them. DNA of the CDR3: TGTGCCAGCAGTGAAATCCAGGGTCCGGAGACCCAGTACTTC. Protein product: CASSEIQGPETQYF.

By share of the sample, this clonotype is large. The gene calls are TRBV28 and TRBJ1-1; perhaps TRBD1 as D (6 bases). The CDR3 extends over 15 amino acids. V was clipped by 4 bases and J by 0 bases, with 12 bases between them. Looked up from germline, CDR1 is MDHEN and CDR2 is SYDVKM. The CDR3 sequence is CASSSPGVLNTEAFF. In DNA, the CDR3 is TGTGCCAGCAGTTCGCCAGGGGTCTTGAACACTGAAGCTTTCTTT.

Sample share makes this clonotype large (0.1 to 1%). This chain joins TRBV6-5 and TRBJ2-1; D remains ambiguous. The V gene's germline CDR1 is MNHEY and CDR2 SVGAGI. Trimming cost V 8 bases and J 2 bases, with 16 bases left between them. This CDR3 spans 15 amino acids. CDR3 nucleotide sequence: TGTGCCAGCGCCGACTCACCTGGCACCTACAATGAGCAGTTCTTC. It codes for CASADSPGTYNEQFF.

This clonotype counts as large. This CDR3 is CSARGNPPEGGGGPYEQYF. The CDR3 DNA sequence: TGCAGTGCTAGAGGCAACCCGCCAGAGGGTGGAGGGGGACCCTACGAGCAGTACTTC. The chain is built from TRBV20-1 and TRBJ2-7; possibly TRBD1 or TRBD2 for D (6 bases each). CDR3 length: 19 residues. Germline V gene sequence: CDR1 DFQATT, CDR2 SNEGSKA (reference sequence). V lost 1 base and J 2 bases, leaving 27 bases between the germline ends.

Judged by abundance, this clonotype is large. The chain employs TRBV7-2 and TRBJ2-2; 14 bases map to TRBD2. The V segment lost 4 bases and the J segment 11 bases; nucleotides outside the gene matches: 6. The germline V gene has CDR1 SGHTA and CDR2 FQGNSA. This CDR3 region has 15 residues. CDR3 coding DNA: TGTGCCAGCAGCTCGACTAGCGGGGGGGCTGGTGAGCTGTTTTTT. It encodes CASSSTSGGAGELFF. Looking up the rest from reference TRBV7-2 and TRBJ2-2 gives the full variable domain: GAGVSQSPSNKVTEKGKDVELRCDPISGHTALYWYRQSLGQGLEFLIYFQGNSAPDKSGLPSDRFSAERTGGSVSTLTIQRTQQEDSAVYLCASSSTSGGAGELFFGEGSRLTVL.

Relative to its sample, this clonotype is large (0.1 to 1%). The chain is built from TRBV28 and TRBJ2-7; D is perhaps TRBD1 or TRBD2 (6 bases each). The germline V gene encodes CDR1 MDHEN and CDR2 SYDVKM. V was cut by 8 bases and J by 2 bases, with 16 bases left in between. The CDR3 is 14 residues long. The CDR3 nucleotides are TGTGCCAGCGGACGATCAGGGGAGGCCTACGAGCAGTACTTC. As protein: CASGRSGEAYEQYF. Using reference TRBV28 and TRBJ2-7 for the parts outside the CDR3, the full variable domain is DVKVTQSSRYLVKRTGEKVFLECVQDMDHENMFWYRQDPGLGLRLIYFSYDVKMKEKGDIPEGYSVSREKKERFSLILESASTNQTSMYLCASGRSGEAYEQYFGPGTRLTVT.

This clonotype appeared a few times. This chain uses TRBV20-1 with TRBJ2-5; no clear D. This CDR3 has 13 residues. Trimming stripped 8 bases from V and 3 bases from J, with 16 bases between. Germline CDR1 is DFQATT and CDR2 is SNEGSKA (reference sequence). The CDR3 region is CSCSDVTEETQYF. CDR3 in DNA: TGCAGTTGCTCGGACGTAACGGAAGAGACCCAGTACTTC.

By share, this clonotype ranks as large. The chain links TRBV5-4 to TRBJ2-5; D is ambiguous. CDR1 SGHNT and CDR2 YYREEE come from the germline V gene (reference sequence). The CDR3 totals 14 residues. V lost 0 bases, J lost 5 bases, and 11 bases lay in between. CDR3 amino acids: CASSLAVGSETQYF. The CDR3 coding sequence is TGTGCCAGCAGCTTGGCCGTGGGAAGCGAGACCCAGTACTTC.

In this sample, this clonotype is medium-sized. Being one base from a much bigger clone, this may be a read error. This sequence joins TRBV2 and TRBJ2-7; D is possibly TRBD2 (5 bases). The CDR3 spans 16 residues. The V gene lost 4 bases and the J gene lost 2 bases, with 18 bases spanning the gap. CDR1 SNHLY and CDR2 FYNNEI come from the germline V gene. The CDR3 DNA reads as TGTGCCAGCAGTGGGCGCGGGCTTTTTGGGCCCTACGAGCAGTACTTC. This encodes CASSGRGLFGPYEQYF.

This clonotype ranks as medium-sized. This chain connects TRBV29-1 to TRBJ2-1; TRBD2 might be the D (5 bases). CDR1 and CDR2 from the germline V gene are SQVTM and ANQGSEA. The V end lost 6 bases, the J end lost 2 bases, and 23 bases lay between the germline ends. The CDR3 extends over 17 amino acids. The CDR3 spells CSVRTRAEERAYNEQFF. The CDR3 DNA follows: TGCAGCGTCCGAACGCGGGCGGAGGAAAGGGCCTACAATGAGCAGTTCTTC.

By its share, this clonotype is large. The rearrangement links TRBV28 to TRBJ1-5; TRBD1 aligns across 7 bases. Unmatched junction bases numbered 9, after V lost 11 bases and J lost 2 bases. Germline V lookup: CDR1 MDHEN, CDR2 SYDVKM. This CDR3 comprises 14 residues. CDR3: CAEGTAGGNQPQHF. The CDR3 DNA reads as TGTGCCGAAGGGACAGCCGGGGGCAATCAGCCCCAGCATTTT.

This clonotype is labeled large. V is TRBV20-1 and J is TRBJ2-2; no clear D. This CDR3 has 16 residues. Germline V gives CDR1 DFQATT, CDR2 SNEGSKA (reference sequence). Deletions cut 0 bases from V and 0 bases from J, with 11 bases between. The CDR3 here is CSARDDLYANTGELFF. CDR3 coding DNA: TGCAGTGCTAGAGATGACCTATACGCGAACACCGGGGAGCTGTTTTTT.